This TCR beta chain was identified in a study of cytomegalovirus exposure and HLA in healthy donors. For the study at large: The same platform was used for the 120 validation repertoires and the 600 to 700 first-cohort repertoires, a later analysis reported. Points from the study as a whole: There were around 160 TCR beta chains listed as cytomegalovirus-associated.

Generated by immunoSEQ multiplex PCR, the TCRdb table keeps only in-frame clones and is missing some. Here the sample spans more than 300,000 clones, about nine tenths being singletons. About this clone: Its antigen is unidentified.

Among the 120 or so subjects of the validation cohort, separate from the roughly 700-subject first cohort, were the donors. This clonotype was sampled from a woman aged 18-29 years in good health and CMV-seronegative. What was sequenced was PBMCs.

CDR3 loop: CASSLYGTPGANVLTF. The CDR3 nucleotides read TGTGCCAGCAGTCTTTACGGGACACCTGGGGCCAACGTCCTGACTTTC. This chain uses TRBV27 with TRBJ2-6; perhaps TRBD1 as D (6 bases). Looked up from germline, CDR1 is MNHEY and CDR2 is SMNVEV (reference sequence). Trimming shortened V by 5 bases and J by 2 bases, and 13 bases separated the two germline ends. This CDR3 region has 16 residues.